This T cell receptor (beta chain) was retrieved from a study of memory CD4+ T cells and cytomegalovirus serostatus. Comments on this clone: Its specificity is unknown.

Using immunoSEQ multiplex PCR, the repertoire was profiled, and TCRdb retains in-frame clones only, with some absent. The sample holds some 87,000 clones, 80% seen once. The CDR3 sequence is 14 residues long. Trimming left V 5 bases short and J 1 base short, with 9 bases between. Per the germline V gene, CDR1 is LNHDA and CDR2 is SQIVND (reference sequence). The study, taken as a whole, reports: Suggested: most of the CMV-linked TCR signature lies in CD4+ memory cells. A US-trained random forest predicted CMV serostatus with median AUC around 0.92. About 40% of the roughly 160 known CMV-associated TCRbeta sequences appeared in CD4+ memory.

The sort gate was single viable CD3+CD4+CD8-CD45RO+ cells for memory CD4+ T cells. This TCR was sampled from an adult in good health and CMV-seropositive. Sequencing used memory CD4+ T cells from blood. The chain carries TRBV19 and TRBJ2-4, with D possibly TRBD1 on 5 matching bases. This chain's CDR3 is CASSWGAAKNIQYF. CDR3 nucleotides: TGTGCCAGTAGTTGGGGCGCGGCCAAAAACATTCAGTACTTC.